This T cell receptor beta chain was recovered during a study of vaccination and CD4 T cells after COVID-19. Study-level background: Diagnosis preceded the drawing of post-COVID samples by a median around 95 days (range 35 to 161). Notes on the study in general: Among convalescent patients, a median about 86% of reactive clones emerged only after vaccination.

This CDR3 has 12 residues. V was clipped by 5 bases and J by 5 bases; unmatched bases: 1. Germline V gives CDR1 MNHEY, CDR2 SMNVEV (reference sequence). Time point specified: late sampling 161 to 241 days after vaccination in a few convalescent patients. This clonotype was counted a few times. Its antigen is as yet unknown. TCRdb itself ran the PCR reads through MiXCR, one entry per CDR3 protein. The repertoire holds about 40,000 distinct CDR3 sequences, with 35% to 40% as singletons. Sequenced here: CD4+ T cells from blood, sampled about 7 months after SARS-CoV-2 vaccination. The sequence came from a human donor who had recovered from COVID-19. The chain is built from TRBV27 and TRBJ1-2; 8 positions match TRBD1. CDR3 sequence: CASSGQGYGYTF. CDR3 bases: TGTGCCAGCAGTGGACAGGGATATGGCTACACCTTC.